This T cell receptor beta chain was sequenced in a study of shared clonotypes between healthy human individuals. The germline gives CDR1 SEHNR, CDR2 FQNEAQ (reference sequence). V was clipped by 1 base and J by 6 bases, with 13 bases between them. The CDR3 is 14 residues long. Assay: immunoSEQ multiplex PCR; the TCRdb copy retains only in-frame clones and omits some. The data contain 2 million to 3 million clones, roughly 92% of them singletons. Partitioning of CD4+ cells yielded a CD45RA+ naive subset and a CD45RA-negative memory subset. The chain links TRBV7-9 to TRBJ2-7; D is perhaps TRBD2 (6 bases). The sample comprised naive CD4+ T cells sorted from blood. Subset noted: CD45RA+ positively selected. This receptor was taken from a man younger than 30 in good health. In DNA form, the CDR3 reads TGTGCCAGCAGCTTAGATAGACTAGTAGTCGAGCAGTACTTC. Translating gives CASSLDRLVVEQYF.